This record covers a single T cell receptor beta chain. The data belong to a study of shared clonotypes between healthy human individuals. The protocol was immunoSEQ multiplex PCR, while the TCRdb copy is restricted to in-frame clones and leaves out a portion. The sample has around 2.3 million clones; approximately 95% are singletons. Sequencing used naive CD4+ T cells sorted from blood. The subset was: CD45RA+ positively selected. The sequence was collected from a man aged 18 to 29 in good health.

CDR3 DNA: TGTGCCAGCCGCGGTATACCGGGACAGATGAACACCGGGGAGCTGTTTTTT. This gives the protein CASRGIPGQMNTGELFF. The genes are TRBV28 and TRBJ2-2; TRBD1 aligns across 7 bases. CDR1 and CDR2 from the germline V gene are MDHEN and SYDVKM. The CDR3 consists of 17 residues. V lost 8 bases and J lost 1; bases outside the gene matches: 13.